Below, 21 T cell receptor beta chains from the same sample are listed, as sequenced in a study of CD8+ T cells in alopecia areata. cDNA prepared by RNA extraction and subsequent reverse transcription served as the template for sequencing. Measured with immunoSEQ multiplex PCR; TCRdb has only the in-frame clones, and not every one. The profile covers 80,000 or so clones, with about 71% appearing a single time and 20% to 30% taken by the ten largest. Treatment: oral pan-JAK inhibitor, 5-10 mg twice daily. The sequences come from CD8+ T cells sorted from blood, collected at week 24, from a patient treated with tofacitinib. The source of these receptors is a human donor with alopecia areata.

The chain recombines TRBV29-1 with TRBJ2-3; TRBD2 agrees at 9 bases. The CDR3 sequence is 13 residues long. Germline V gives CDR1 SQVTM, CDR2 ANQGSEA. V trimming: 3 bases; J trimming: 7 bases; junction bases outside the gene matches: 5. DNA of the CDR3: TGCAGCGTTGATTGGCGGGAGGGATATACGCAGTATTTT. Protein sequence: CSVDWREGYTQYF.

The sample holds a few counts of this clone. This chain joins TRBV11-2 and TRBJ2-3; perhaps TRBD1 as D (6 bases). Per the germline V gene, CDR1 is SGHAT and CDR2 is FQNNGV. The CDR3 runs 16 residues. V gave up 3 bases and J gave up 2 bases, with 15 bases separating them. This CDR3 reads CASSLLRDTYTDTQYF. DNA for the CDR3: TGTGCCAGCAGCTTGCTCCGGGACACTTACACAGATACGCAGTATTTT.

The rearrangement links TRBV7-9 to TRBJ2-5, with D possibly TRBD2 on 5 matching bases. V was cut by 4 bases and J by 7 bases, with 13 bases left in between. This CDR3 contains 13 residues. Germline V gene data show CDR1 as SEHNR and CDR2 as FQNEAQ (reference sequence). CDR3 sequence: CASSSITLGTQYF. The CDR3 DNA reads TGTGCCAGCAGCTCCATCACACTAGGGACCCAGTACTTC.

In its sample, this clone was seen a few times. The chain links TRBV7-2 to TRBJ1-2; D ambiguous. The ends were cut back, 8 bases at V and 7 bases at J, with 11 bases in the middle. The CDR3 consists of 11 residues. Germline-derived CDR1 and CDR2 are SGHTA and FQGNSA. The CDR3 loop is CASHSGFGYTF. DNA of the CDR3: TGTGCCAGCCACTCGGGTTTTGGCTACACCTTC.

The chain recombines TRBV27 with TRBJ1-1, with TRBD1 as a possible D gene (5 bases). CDR1 MNHEY and CDR2 SMNVEV come from the germline V gene (reference sequence). V lost 1 base to trimming and J lost 0 bases, with 9 bases between them. The CDR3 has 15 amino acids. In DNA form, the CDR3 reads TGTGCCAGCAGTTTATATGGGGCATTGAACACTGAAGCTTTCTTT. Its protein is CASSLYGALNTEAFF.

The chain carries TRBV7-9 and TRBJ2-7, with 7 nucleotides matching TRBD1. Germline-derived CDR1 and CDR2 are SEHNR and FQNEAQ (reference sequence). Trimming at V came to 6 bases and at J to 3 bases, leaving 8 bases not matched to a gene. The CDR3 extends over 14 amino acids. The DNA of the CDR3 is TGTGCCAGCAGGGGACCGGGACAGATCTACGAGCAGTACTTC. Its translation: CASRGPGQIYEQYF.

The chain recombines TRBV7-9 with TRBJ2-7; 7 nucleotides align to TRBD1. J was trimmed by 2 bases and V by 7 bases; bases with no gene match: 14. The CDR3 length is 16 residues. Germline V gene data show CDR1 as SEHNR and CDR2 as FQNEAQ (reference sequence). CDR3 residues: CASTDSGTEATYEQYF. The DNA for the CDR3 is TGTGCCAGCACCGACTCCGGGACAGAAGCCACCTACGAGCAGTACTTC.

The gene calls are TRBV4-3 and TRBJ2-3; 7 bases agree with TRBD1. CDR1 is LGHNA and CDR2 is YSLEER in the germline V gene. The CDR3 runs to 16 residues. The V and J ends lost 3 bases and 4 bases, in that order; junction bases with no gene match: 10. The CDR3 loop reads CASSHSGTATSDTQYF. CDR3 in DNA: TGCGCCAGCAGCCACTCCGGGACAGCTACTTCAGATACGCAGTATTTT.

This clone was seen a handful of times. This chain uses TRBV28 with TRBJ1-1; no clear D. The V end lost 6 bases, the J end lost 3 bases, and 14 bases lay between the germline ends. Germline V gene data show CDR1 as MDHEN and CDR2 as SYDVKM. The CDR3 sequence is 14 residues long. For the CDR3, the DNA is TGTGCCAGCAGGAGGAGGTGGGATTACACTGAAGCTTTCTTT. This encodes CASRRRWDYTEAFF.

The chain links TRBV18 to TRBJ1-1, with D uncertain. Trimming pared 6 bases from V and 4 bases from J, leaving 9 bases between. Germline CDR1 is KGHSH and CDR2 is LQKENI. The CDR3 has 12 amino acids. The CDR3 region is CASSPLATEAFF. CDR3 coding DNA: TGTGCCAGCTCCCCTTTGGCCACTGAAGCTTTCTTT.

The V and J genes are TRBV4-3 and TRBJ2-1; no reliable D call. Trimming left V 1 base short and J 2 bases short, with 6 bases between. The CDR3 length is 14 residues. Germline V CDR1 and CDR2: LGHNA, YSLEER. The CDR3 is CASSQGGAYNEQFF. In DNA form, the CDR3 reads TGCGCCAGCAGCCAAGGAGGAGCCTACAATGAGCAGTTCTTC.

The chain is built from TRBV27 and TRBJ1-2, with D perhaps TRBD1 (5 bases). The length of the CDR3 is 15 residues. Germline CDR1 reads MNHEY; CDR2 reads SMNVEV (reference sequence). Trimming took 6 bases from V and 4 from J, leaving 18 bases between them. CDR3 bases: TGTGCCAGCAGGCTGGCCAGGTATGGGGGCTATGGCTACACCTTC. Encoded protein: CASRLARYGGYGYTF.

This sequence joins TRBV4-1 and TRBJ1-2, with unresolved D. This CDR3 contains 13 residues. With 0 bases removed from V and 4 bases from J, the gap between germline ends came to 6 bases. Germline V gene lookup returns CDR1 MGHRA and CDR2 YSYEKL. The CDR3 bases are TGCGCCAGCAGCCAAGAGACCACCTATGGCTACACCTTC. Protein sequence: CASSQETTYGYTF.

This clone was observed a few times. This chain connects TRBV5-6 to TRBJ2-5; 8 bases match TRBD1. The V gene end was trimmed by 2 bases and the J gene end by 2 bases; junction bases not matched to a gene: 8. The CDR3 consists of 16 residues. CDR1 and CDR2 from the germline V gene are SGHDT and YYEEEE. The CDR3, as DNA: TGTGCCAGCAGCTTAGGACAGGGCGGTGTACAAGAGACCCAGTACTTC. This sequence encodes CASSLGQGGVQETQYF.

The J gene is TRBJ1-1, the V gene TRBV27; 9 positions agree with TRBD1. This CDR3 has 14 amino acids. V lost 5 bases and J lost 5; bases outside the gene matches: 6. Per the germline V gene, CDR1 is MNHEY and CDR2 is SMNVEV (reference sequence). The CDR3, as DNA: TGTGCCAGCAGTGAACAGGGGGCAGGGACTGAAGCTTTCTTT. Protein product: CASSEQGAGTEAFF.

The rearrangement links TRBV7-7 to TRBJ2-7; perhaps TRBD2 as D (5 bases). V was shortened by 6 bases and J by 4 bases, with 19 bases between the two germline ends. The CDR3 spans 15 residues. The germline V gene encodes CDR1 SSHAT and CDR2 FNYEAQ (reference sequence). The CDR3 sequence: CASSEFGGPDYEQYF. In nucleotides, the CDR3 is TGTGCCAGCAGTGAGTTTGGCGGGCCCGATTACGAGCAGTACTTC.

Only a few counts were recorded for this clone. CDR3 sequence: CASSQSGTGPYNEQFF. The CDR3 DNA follows: TGCGCCAGCAGTCAATCCGGGACAGGGCCCTACAATGAGCAGTTCTTC. The chain uses TRBV23-1 and TRBJ2-1; 9 positions match TRBD1. TRBV23-1 is an ORF for which the function is uncertain. V dropped 0 bases and J dropped 2; count of bases not matched to a gene: 2. The CDR3 spans 16 residues.

In regard to this clone: One junction end does not reproduce the germline sequence, and a read error may be involved. V and J are TRBV9 and TRBJ2-6; D ambiguous. Germline V gene sequence: CDR1 SGDLS, CDR2 YYNGEE. The CDR3 length is 18 residues. The CDR3 protein is CASSVGDLKISRANVLTF. Written as DNA, the CDR3 is TGTGCCAGCAGCGTTGGGGATTTGAAAATCTCTCGGGCCAACGTCCTGACTTTC.

The chain's CDR3 is CASSFGEGYSYEQYF. DNA for the CDR3: TGTGCCAGCAGCTTCGGGGAGGGTTACTCCTACGAGCAGTACTTC. The rearrangement uses TRBV13 and TRBJ2-7, with 7 bases fitting TRBD2. CDR3 length: 15 residues. Trimming cost V 3 bases and J 0 bases; bases outside gene matches: 5. Germline lookup yields CDR1 PRHDT and CDR2 FYEKMQ (reference sequence).

Concerning this clone itself: This could be a read error, since a much larger clone is one nucleotide away. The chain is built from TRBV14 and TRBJ2-7; D is unresolved. V lost 1 base and J 3 bases, leaving 4 bases between the germline ends. This CDR3 is built from 12 residues. Germline V gene sequence: CDR1 SGHDN, CDR2 FVKESK. The chain's CDR3 is CASSQGSYEQYF. The CDR3 DNA reads TGTGCCAGCAGCCAAGGTAGCTACGAGCAGTACTTC.

This clone was picked up a small number of times. The genes are TRBV7-2 and TRBJ2-1; 12 positions match TRBD2. After removal of 4 bases from V and 5 bases from J, the junction contained 3 bases not matched to a gene. In germline, CDR1 is SGHTA, CDR2 FQGNSA. The CDR3 runs to 15 residues. The CDR3 loop is CASSYLAGGHNEQFF. The CDR3 nucleotides are TGTGCCAGCAGCTATCTAGCGGGGGGGCACAATGAGCAGTTCTTC.